This TCR beta chain was captured by sequencing in a study of T cells in women clearing cervical HPV infection. Study-level points and caveats: TRBV6-7 relative abundance averaged roughly 0.099% in cases and 0.15% to 0.2% in controls. It is unknown whether associations predate infection; no effector/memory or HPV-specific sorting.

V was pared by 5 bases and J by 5 bases, with 16 bases between. Per the germline V gene, CDR1 is SGHTA and CDR2 is FQGNSA. This CDR3 contains 15 residues. Some clones are missing from TCRdb's copy, which holds only in-frame ones; the method was immunoSEQ multiplex PCR. The sample's table shows about 28,000 clones. Note on this clone: The antigen is undetermined. The read ends 3 residues shy of where the CDR3 ends; the end is completed using the germline J gene.

The sequence was collected from a woman between 18 and 69 years old with a cervical HPV16 infection that either progressed to CIN3+ or cleared (not recorded which). Specimen: blood buffy coat. This sequence joins TRBV7-2 and TRBJ1-5; perhaps TRBD1 as D (5 bases). CDR3 DNA (partial): TGTGCCAGCAGCCTTAGTCCAGGGTCCGATCAGCCC. It is translated as CASSLSPGSDQP. The whole CDR3 sequence reads CASSLSPGSDQPQHF. Full variable domain (outside the CDR3, taken from reference TRBV7-2 and TRBJ1-5): GAGVSQSPSNKVTEKGKDVELRCDPISGHTALYWYRQSLGQGLEFLIYFQGNSAPDKSGLPSDRFSAERTGGSVSTLTIQRTQQEDSAVYLCASSLSPGSDQPQHFGDGTRLSIL.